Listed below are T cell receptor beta chains from one sample, sequenced in a study of blood T cell repertoires in COVID-19. Only in-frame clones appear in the TCRdb table, and some are missing; sequencing was by immunoSEQ multiplex PCR. The sample consists of 100,000 to 130,000 clones, just over 85% of them appearing once. The specimen was peripheral blood. Every receptor here comes from a human donor in a cohort sampled during active COVID-19. The CDR3 runs from the conserved cysteine through the conserved F or W. Each record gives: CDR3 protein, CDR3 DNA, D gene, clone size, V gene, J gene. The D gene is left open where the match is weak. The listing skips clone size in some rows; elsewhere it reads once, few, many or a size class.

cdr3_aa: CASSEGTGALSETQYF
cdr3_nt: TGTGCCAGCAGTGAAGGGACAGGGGCGTTGTCGGAGACCCAGTACTTC
d_call: TRBD1
clone_size: NA
v_call: TRBV6-1
j_call: TRBJ2-5

cdr3_aa: CASSSDRGRAGETQYF
cdr3_nt: TGTGCCAGCAGTTCGGACAGGGGGCGGGCCGGGGAGACCCAGTACTTC
d_call: TRBD1
clone_size: NA
v_call: TRBV28
j_call: TRBJ2-5

cdr3_aa: CASSLALRGWTGELFF
cdr3_nt: TGTGCCAGCAGCTTAGCGCTGCGGGGTTGGACCGGGGAGCTGTTTTTT
d_call: NA
clone_size: NA
v_call: TRBV7-2
j_call: TRBJ2-2

cdr3_aa: CASRDRRNSPLHF
cdr3_nt: TGTGCCAGCAGAGACAGGAGGAATTCACCCCTCCACTTT
d_call: NA
clone_size: NA
v_call: TRBV2
j_call: TRBJ1-6

cdr3_aa: CASSEMAPGANVLTF
cdr3_nt: TGTGCCAGCAGTGAAATGGCCCCTGGGGCCAACGTCCTGACTTTC
d_call: NA
clone_size: once
v_call: TRBV6-1
j_call: TRBJ2-6

cdr3_aa: CASSLRWGANTEAFF
cdr3_nt: TGCGCCAGCAGCTTGCGGTGGGGCGCGAACACTGAAGCTTTCTTT
d_call: NA
clone_size: NA
v_call: TRBV5-1
j_call: TRBJ1-1

cdr3_aa: CASSRGTSGNNEQFF
cdr3_nt: TGTGCCAGCAGCCGGGGGACTAGCGGGAACAATGAGCAGTTCTTC
d_call: TRBD2
clone_size: NA
v_call: TRBV3-1/TRBV3-2
j_call: TRBJ2-1

cdr3_aa: CSASLDIGYNEQFF
cdr3_nt: TGCAGTGCTAGTCTGGACATAGGATACAATGAGCAGTTCTTC
d_call: NA
clone_size: once
v_call: TRBV20-1
j_call: TRBJ2-1

cdr3_aa: CASSPRQGLTYEQYF
cdr3_nt: TGTGCCAGCAGTCCCCGACAGGGGCTGACCTACGAGCAGTACTTC
d_call: TRBD1
clone_size: NA
v_call: TRBV27
j_call: TRBJ2-7

cdr3_aa: CASSLRGRGLDGYTF
cdr3_nt: TGTGCCAGCAGCTTAAGGGGGCGGGGTCTCGATGGCTACACCTTC
d_call: TRBD1
clone_size: once
v_call: TRBV7-9
j_call: TRBJ1-2

cdr3_aa: CSVEDFGGLNTEAFF
cdr3_nt: TGCAGCGTTGAAGATTTCGGGGGGTTGAACACTGAAGCTTTCTTT
d_call: NA
clone_size: NA
v_call: TRBV29-1
j_call: TRBJ1-1

cdr3_aa: CASSASGTTNTGELFF
cdr3_nt: TGTGCCAGCAGCGCCTCCGGGACTACGAACACCGGGGAGCTGTTTTTT
d_call: TRBD2
clone_size: NA
v_call: TRBV9
j_call: TRBJ2-2

cdr3_aa: CASSLVSLAGRQETQYF
cdr3_nt: TGTGCCAGCAGCTTAGTCTCTCTAGCGGGCCGACAAGAGACCCAGTACTTC
d_call: TRBD2
clone_size: NA
v_call: TRBV11-3
j_call: TRBJ2-5

cdr3_aa: CASSQGGGAYEQYF
cdr3_nt: TGTGCCAGCAGCCAGGGTGGGGGCGCCTACGAGCAGTACTTC
d_call: NA
clone_size: NA
v_call: TRBV7-9
j_call: TRBJ2-7

cdr3_aa: CASSELLAPTNEKLFF
cdr3_nt: TGTGCCAGCAGTGAATTATTGGCACCCACTAATGAAAAACTGTTTTTT
d_call: NA
clone_size: NA
v_call: TRBV25-1
j_call: TRBJ1-4

cdr3_aa: CASSLVPGQGVGDIQYF
cdr3_nt: TGTGCCAGCAGCCTAGTCCCGGGACAGGGGGTGGGGGACATTCAGTACTTC
d_call: TRBD1
clone_size: NA
v_call: TRBV7-9
j_call: TRBJ2-4

cdr3_aa: CASSTTGVTEAFF
cdr3_nt: TGTGCCAGCAGCACGACAGGGGTTACTGAAGCTTTCTTT
d_call: TRBD1
clone_size: NA
v_call: TRBV11-2
j_call: TRBJ1-1

cdr3_aa: CASSPRTGTNEKLFF
cdr3_nt: TGTGCCAGCTCACCCCGGACAGGGACTAATGAAAAACTGTTTTTT
d_call: TRBD1
clone_size: NA
v_call: TRBV18
j_call: TRBJ1-4

cdr3_aa: CASSRTGTDTGELFF
cdr3_nt: TGTGCCAGCAGTCGCACCGGGACAGACACCGGGGAGCTGTTTTTT
d_call: TRBD1
clone_size: NA
v_call: TRBV6-5
j_call: TRBJ2-2

cdr3_aa: CASSKADTITFPPPNQPQHF
cdr3_nt: TGTGCCAGCAGCAAAGCAGACACGATTACCTTTCCACCTCCCAATCAGCCCCAGCATTTT
d_call: NA
clone_size: NA
v_call: TRBV21-1
j_call: TRBJ1-5

cdr3_aa: CASSPLTPGLPTQYF
cdr3_nt: TGTGCCAGTAGTCCACTCACCCCGGGACTCCCAACCCAGTACTTC
d_call: NA
clone_size: NA
v_call: TRBV19
j_call: TRBJ2-5

cdr3_aa: CASSGQGYEQYF
cdr3_nt: TGTGCCAGCAGCGGGCAGGGGTACGAGCAGTACTTC
d_call: NA
clone_size: once
v_call: TRBV5-5
j_call: TRBJ2-7

cdr3_aa: CASTETSANYEQYF
cdr3_nt: TGTGCCAGCACGGAGACTAGCGCCAACTACGAGCAGTACTTC
d_call: TRBD2
clone_size: NA
v_call: TRBV2
j_call: TRBJ2-7

cdr3_aa: CASSPEEPPAFF
cdr3_nt: TGCGCCAGCAGCCCAGAGGAGCCACCGGCTTTCTTT
d_call: NA
clone_size: NA
v_call: TRBV5-1
j_call: TRBJ1-1

cdr3_aa: CASSPGQGAHTEAFF
cdr3_nt: TGCGCCAGCAGCCCTGGACAGGGGGCTCACACTGAAGCTTTCTTT
d_call: TRBD1
clone_size: NA
v_call: TRBV5-1
j_call: TRBJ1-1

cdr3_aa: CASGRQSSTNEKLFF
cdr3_nt: TGTGCCAGCGGGAGGCAGTCGTCAACTAATGAAAAACTGTTTTTT
d_call: NA
clone_size: NA
v_call: TRBV2
j_call: TRBJ1-4

cdr3_aa: CAISARQEAGEKLFF
cdr3_nt: TGTGCCATCAGTGCACGACAGGAGGCGGGTGAAAAACTGTTTTTT
d_call: NA
clone_size: NA
v_call: TRBV10-3
j_call: TRBJ1-4